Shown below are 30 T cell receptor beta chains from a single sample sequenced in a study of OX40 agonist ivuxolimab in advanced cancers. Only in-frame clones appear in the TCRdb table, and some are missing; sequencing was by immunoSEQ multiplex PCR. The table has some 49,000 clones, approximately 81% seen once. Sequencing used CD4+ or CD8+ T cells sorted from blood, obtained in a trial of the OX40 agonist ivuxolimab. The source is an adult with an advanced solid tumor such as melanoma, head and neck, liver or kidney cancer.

CDR3 in amino acids: CASSPQLFTGELFF. The CDR3 DNA reads as TGTGCCAGCAGCCCGCAGCTTTTTACCGGGGAGCTGTTTTTT. The chain carries TRBV7-3 and TRBJ2-2; D is unclear. The CDR3 extends over 14 amino acids. V gave up 5 bases and J gave up 5 bases, with 12 bases separating them. CDR1 is SGHTA, CDR2 FQGTGA, per germline.

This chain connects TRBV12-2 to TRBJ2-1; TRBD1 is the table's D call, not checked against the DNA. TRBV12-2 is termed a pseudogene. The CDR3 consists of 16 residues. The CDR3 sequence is CASRAPTVSSYNEQFF. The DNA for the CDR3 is TGTGCAAGTCGCGCGCCGACAGTGAGCTCCTACAATGAGCAGTTCTTC.

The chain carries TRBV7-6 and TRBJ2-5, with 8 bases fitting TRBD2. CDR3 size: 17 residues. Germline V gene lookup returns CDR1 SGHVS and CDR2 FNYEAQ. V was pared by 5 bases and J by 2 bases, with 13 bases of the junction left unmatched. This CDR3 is CASSPPPGGTKQETQYF. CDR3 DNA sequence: TGTGCCAGCAGCCCCCCCCCGGGGGGGACCAAACAAGAGACCCAGTACTTC.

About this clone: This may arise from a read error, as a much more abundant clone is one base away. CDR3 sequence: CASSRDFTGYLEAQYF. CDR3 in DNA: TGTGCCAGTAGTAGAGATTTTACAGGGTATCTAGAGGCCCAGTACTTC. The rearrangement uses TRBV19 and TRBJ2-5; a possible D gene is TRBD1 (6 bases). The CDR3 has 16 residues. Germline lookup yields CDR1 LNHDA and CDR2 SQIVND (reference sequence).

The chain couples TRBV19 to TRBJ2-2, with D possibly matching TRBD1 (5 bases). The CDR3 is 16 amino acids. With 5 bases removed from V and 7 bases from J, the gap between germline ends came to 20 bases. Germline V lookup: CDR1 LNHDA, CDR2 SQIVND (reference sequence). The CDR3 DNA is TGTGCCAGTAGTTATACGTCAGGGTACGGAGTCGGGGAGCTGTTTTTT. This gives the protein CASSYTSGYGVGELFF.

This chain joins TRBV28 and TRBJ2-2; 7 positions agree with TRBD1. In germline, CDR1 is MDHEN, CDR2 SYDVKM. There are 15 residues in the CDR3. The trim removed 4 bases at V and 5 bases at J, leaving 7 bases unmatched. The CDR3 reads CASSSYTGDTGELFF. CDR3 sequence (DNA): TGTGCCAGCAGTTCGTACACAGGGGATACCGGGGAGCTGTTTTTT.

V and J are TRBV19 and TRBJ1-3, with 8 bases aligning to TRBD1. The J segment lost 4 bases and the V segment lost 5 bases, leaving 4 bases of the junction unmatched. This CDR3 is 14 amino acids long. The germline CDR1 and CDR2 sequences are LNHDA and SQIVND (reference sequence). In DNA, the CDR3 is TGTGCCAGTAGTGCGCGGGACAGGGGAAACACCATATATTTT. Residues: CASSARDRGNTIYF.

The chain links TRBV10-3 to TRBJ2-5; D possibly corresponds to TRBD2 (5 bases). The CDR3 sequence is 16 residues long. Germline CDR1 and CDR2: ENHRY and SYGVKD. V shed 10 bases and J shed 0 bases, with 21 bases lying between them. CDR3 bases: TGTGCCACTTTACCCCAGGACTCCCCGTACCAAGAGACCCAGTACTTC. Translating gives CATLPQDSPYQETQYF.

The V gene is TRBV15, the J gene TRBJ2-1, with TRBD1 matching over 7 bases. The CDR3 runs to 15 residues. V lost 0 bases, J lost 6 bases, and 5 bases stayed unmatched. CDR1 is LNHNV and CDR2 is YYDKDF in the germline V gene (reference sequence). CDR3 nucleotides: TGTGCCACCAGCAGAGATGGGACAGAGGCCAATGAGCAGTTCTTC. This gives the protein CATSRDGTEANEQFF.

The CDR3 loop reads CASSTTSGGDDTQYF. DNA of the CDR3: TGCGCCAGCAGTACGACTAGCGGGGGGGATGATACGCAGTATTTT. The V and J genes are TRBV4-1 and TRBJ2-3; 14 nucleotides line up with TRBD2. The CDR3 runs 15 residues. Germline CDR1 is MGHRA and CDR2 is YSYEKL. V dropped 6 bases and J dropped 6; count of bases not matched to a gene: 5.

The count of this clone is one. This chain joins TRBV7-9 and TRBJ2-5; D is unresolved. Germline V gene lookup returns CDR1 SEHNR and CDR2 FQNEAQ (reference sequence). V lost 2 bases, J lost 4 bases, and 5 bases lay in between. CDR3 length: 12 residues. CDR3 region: CASSLSVETQYF. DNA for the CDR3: TGTGCCAGCAGCTTAAGTGTAGAGACCCAGTACTTC.

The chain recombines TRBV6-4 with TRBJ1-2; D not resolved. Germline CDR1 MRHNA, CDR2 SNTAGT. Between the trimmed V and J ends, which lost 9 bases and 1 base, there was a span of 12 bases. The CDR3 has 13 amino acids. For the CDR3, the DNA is TGTGCCAGGGTCCGAAGGATTAACTATGGCTACACCTTC. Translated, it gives CARVRRINYGYTF.

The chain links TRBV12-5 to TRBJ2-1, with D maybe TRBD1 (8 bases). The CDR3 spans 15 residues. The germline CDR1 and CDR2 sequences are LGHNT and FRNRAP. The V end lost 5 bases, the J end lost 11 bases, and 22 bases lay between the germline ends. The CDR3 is CASGTPFTGGGKQFF. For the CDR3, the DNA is TGTGCTAGTGGTACGCCCTTTACAGGGGGGGGCAAGCAGTTCTTC.

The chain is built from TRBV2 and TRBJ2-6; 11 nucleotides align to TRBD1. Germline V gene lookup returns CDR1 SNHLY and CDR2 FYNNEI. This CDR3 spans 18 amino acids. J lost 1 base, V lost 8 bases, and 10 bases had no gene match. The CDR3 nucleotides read TGTGCCAGCCGACGACCGGGACAGGGGGGTTCTGGGGCCAACGTCCTGACTTTC. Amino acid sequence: CASRRPGQGGSGANVLTF.

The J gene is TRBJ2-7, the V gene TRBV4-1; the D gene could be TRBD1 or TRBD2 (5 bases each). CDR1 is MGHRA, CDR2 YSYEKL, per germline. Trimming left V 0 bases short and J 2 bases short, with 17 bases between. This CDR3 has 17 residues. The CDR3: CASSQDPGPPSTYEQYF. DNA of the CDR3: TGCGCCAGCAGCCAAGACCCGGGACCGCCCTCGACCTACGAGCAGTACTTC.

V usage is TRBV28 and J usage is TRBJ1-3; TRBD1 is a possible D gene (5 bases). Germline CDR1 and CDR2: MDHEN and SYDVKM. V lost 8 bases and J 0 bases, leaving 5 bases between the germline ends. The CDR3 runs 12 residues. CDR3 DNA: TGTGCCAGCGGACACTCTGGAAACACCATATATTTT. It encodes CASGHSGNTIYF.

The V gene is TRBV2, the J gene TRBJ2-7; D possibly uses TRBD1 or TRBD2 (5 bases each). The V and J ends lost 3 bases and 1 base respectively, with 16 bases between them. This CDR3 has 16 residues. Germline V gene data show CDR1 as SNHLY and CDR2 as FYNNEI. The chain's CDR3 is CASSDWDGAGSYEQYV. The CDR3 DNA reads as TGTGCCAGCAGTGATTGGGACGGGGCAGGGTCCTACGAGCAGTACGTC.

The CDR3 bases are TGCGCCAGCAGCCCTGGACAGGGTGGCTATGGCTACACCTTC. Translated, it gives CASSPGQGGYGYTF. The genes are TRBV4-3 and TRBJ1-2, with 8 bases lining up with TRBD1. The J segment lost 4 bases and the V segment lost 4 bases, leaving 5 bases of the junction unmatched. Germline V gives CDR1 LGHNA, CDR2 YSLEER. This CDR3 contains 14 residues.

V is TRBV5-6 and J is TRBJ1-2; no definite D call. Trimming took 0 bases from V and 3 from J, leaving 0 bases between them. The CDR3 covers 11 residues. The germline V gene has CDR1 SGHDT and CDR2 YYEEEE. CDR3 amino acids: CASSLDYGYTF. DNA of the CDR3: TGTGCCAGCAGCTTGGACTATGGCTACACCTTC.

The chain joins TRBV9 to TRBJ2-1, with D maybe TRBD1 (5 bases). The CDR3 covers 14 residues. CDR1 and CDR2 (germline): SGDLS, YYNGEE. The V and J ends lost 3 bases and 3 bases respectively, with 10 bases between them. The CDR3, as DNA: TGTGCCAGCAGCGCCGACAGAGGCTACAATGAGCAGTTCTTC. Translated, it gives CASSADRGYNEQFF. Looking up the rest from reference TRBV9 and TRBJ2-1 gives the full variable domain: DSGVTQTPKHLITATGQRVTLRCSPRSGDLSVYWYQQSLDQGLQFLIQYYNGEERAKGNILERFSAQQFPDLHSELNLSSLELGDSALYFCASSADRGYNEQFFGPGTRLTVL.

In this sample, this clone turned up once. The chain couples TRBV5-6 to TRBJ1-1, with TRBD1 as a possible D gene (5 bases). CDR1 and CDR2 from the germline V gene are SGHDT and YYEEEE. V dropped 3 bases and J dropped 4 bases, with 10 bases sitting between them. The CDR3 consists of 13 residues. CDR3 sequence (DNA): TGTGCCAGCAGCTGGGGGGGTGGCACTGAAGCTTTCTTT. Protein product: CASSWGGGTEAFF.

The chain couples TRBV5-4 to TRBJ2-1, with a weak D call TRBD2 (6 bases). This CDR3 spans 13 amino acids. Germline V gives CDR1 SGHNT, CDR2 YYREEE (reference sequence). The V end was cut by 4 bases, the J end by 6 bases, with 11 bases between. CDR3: CASSTGLLNEQFF. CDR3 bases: TGTGCCAGCAGCACGGGACTCCTCAATGAGCAGTTCTTC.

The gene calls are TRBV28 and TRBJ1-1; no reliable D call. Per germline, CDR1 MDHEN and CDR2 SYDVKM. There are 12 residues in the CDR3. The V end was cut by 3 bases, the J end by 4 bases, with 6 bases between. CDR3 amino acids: CASSFSTTEAFF. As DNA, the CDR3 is TGTGCCAGCAGTTTCTCCACCACTGAAGCTTTCTTT.

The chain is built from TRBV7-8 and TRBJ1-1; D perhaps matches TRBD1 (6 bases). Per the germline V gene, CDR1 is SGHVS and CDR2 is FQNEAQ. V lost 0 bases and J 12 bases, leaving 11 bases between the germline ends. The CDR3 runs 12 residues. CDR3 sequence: CASSLADRQPFF. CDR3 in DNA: TGTGCCAGCAGCTTAGCCGACAGGCAGCCTTTCTTT.

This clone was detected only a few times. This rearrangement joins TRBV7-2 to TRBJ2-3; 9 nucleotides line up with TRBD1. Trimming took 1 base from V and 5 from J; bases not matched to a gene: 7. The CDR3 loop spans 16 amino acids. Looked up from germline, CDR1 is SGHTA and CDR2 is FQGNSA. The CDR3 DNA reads TGTGCCAGCAGCTTAGAGCGGACAGGGGTTGGAGATACGCAGTATTTT. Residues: CASSLERTGVGDTQYF.

The CDR3 DNA is TGCGCCAGCAGCCAAGATAGGACAGGGTATCCCTATGGCTACACCTTC. As protein: CASSQDRTGYPYGYTF. V gene TRBV4-3 combines with J gene TRBJ1-2, with TRBD1 matching over 8 bases. This CDR3 has 16 residues. Germline V gene lookup returns CDR1 LGHNA and CDR2 YSLEER. Trimming took 0 bases from V and 4 from J; bases not matched to a gene: 7.

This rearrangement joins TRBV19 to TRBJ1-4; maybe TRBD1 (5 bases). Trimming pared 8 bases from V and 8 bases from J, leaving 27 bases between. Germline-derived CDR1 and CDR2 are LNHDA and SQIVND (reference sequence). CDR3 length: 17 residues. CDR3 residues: CASGVGPRDAPREKLFF. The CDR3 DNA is TGTGCCAGTGGTGTTGGACCCAGGGACGCCCCGCGGGAAAAACTGTTTTTT.

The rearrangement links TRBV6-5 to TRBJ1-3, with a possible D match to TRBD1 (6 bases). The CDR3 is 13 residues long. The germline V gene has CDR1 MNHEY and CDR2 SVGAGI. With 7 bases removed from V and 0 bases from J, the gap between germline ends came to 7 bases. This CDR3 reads CASTTGSGNTIYF. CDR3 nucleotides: TGTGCCAGCACGACAGGCTCTGGAAACACCATATATTTT.

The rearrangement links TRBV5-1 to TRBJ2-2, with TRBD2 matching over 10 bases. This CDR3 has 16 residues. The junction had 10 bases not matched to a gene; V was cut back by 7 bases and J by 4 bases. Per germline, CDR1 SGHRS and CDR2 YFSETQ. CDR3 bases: TGCGCCAGCCAAACCCGGACTAGCGGTCTCACCGGGGAGCTGTTTTTT. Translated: CASQTRTSGLTGELFF.

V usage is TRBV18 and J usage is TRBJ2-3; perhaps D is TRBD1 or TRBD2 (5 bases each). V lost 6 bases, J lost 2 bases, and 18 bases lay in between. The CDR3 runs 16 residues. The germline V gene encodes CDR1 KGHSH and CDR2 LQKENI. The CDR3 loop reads CASSPGASPLTDTQYF. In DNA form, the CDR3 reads TGTGCCAGCTCTCCCGGGGCGTCCCCTCTCACAGATACGCAGTATTTT.